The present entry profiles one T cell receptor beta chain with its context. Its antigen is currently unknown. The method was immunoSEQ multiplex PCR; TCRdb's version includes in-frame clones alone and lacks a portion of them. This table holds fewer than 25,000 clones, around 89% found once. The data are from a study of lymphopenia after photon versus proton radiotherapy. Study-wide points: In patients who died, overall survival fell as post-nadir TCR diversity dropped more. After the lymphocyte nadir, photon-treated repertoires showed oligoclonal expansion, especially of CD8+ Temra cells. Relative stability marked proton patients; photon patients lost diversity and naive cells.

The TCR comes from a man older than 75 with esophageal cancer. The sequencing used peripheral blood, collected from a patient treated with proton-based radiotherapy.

CDR3 protein: CASRKTGGAAGELFF. CDR3 sequence (DNA): TGTGCCAGCAGGAAGACAGGGGGCGCGGCCGGGGAGCTGTTTTTT. V gene TRBV7-6 combines with J gene TRBJ2-2; 10 bases align to TRBD1. Germline CDR1 SGHVS, CDR2 FNYEAQ. The V and J ends lost 6 bases and 6 bases, in that order; junction bases with no gene match: 7. The CDR3 is 15 amino acids.